Sequencing of this T cell receptor beta chain was carried out in a study of cytomegalovirus exposure and HLA in healthy donors. Amplification used 60 Vbeta primers and 13 Jbeta primers. TCRdb's copy holds only in-frame clones and misses some; the assay was immunoSEQ multiplex PCR. The sample holds some 200,000 clones; about 85% are singletons and the top ten take about 0.36%. Germline-derived CDR1 and CDR2 are SGHTA and FQGNSA. Trimming took 4 bases from V and 3 from J, leaving 7 bases between them. The CDR3 length is 12 residues. The receptor's source is a male donor in good health and CMV-seropositive. Material for sequencing was PBMCs. The chain employs TRBV7-2 and TRBJ2-7; D perhaps matches TRBD2 (6 bases). CDR3 coding DNA: TGTGCCAGCAGCTGGGGGGACTACGAGCAGTACTTC. This translates into CASSWGDYEQYF.